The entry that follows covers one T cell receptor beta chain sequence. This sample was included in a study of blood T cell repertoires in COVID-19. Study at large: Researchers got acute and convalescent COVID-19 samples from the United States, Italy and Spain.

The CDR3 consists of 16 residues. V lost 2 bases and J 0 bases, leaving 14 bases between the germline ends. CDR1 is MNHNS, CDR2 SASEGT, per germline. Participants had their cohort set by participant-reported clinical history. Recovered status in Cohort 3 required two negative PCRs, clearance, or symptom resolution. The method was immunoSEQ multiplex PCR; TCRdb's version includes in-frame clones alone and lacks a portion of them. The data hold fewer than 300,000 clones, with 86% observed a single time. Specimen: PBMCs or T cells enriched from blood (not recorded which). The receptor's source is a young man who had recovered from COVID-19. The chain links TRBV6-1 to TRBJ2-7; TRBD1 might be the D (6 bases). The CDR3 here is CASSELEGHRSYEQYF. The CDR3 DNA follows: TGTGCCAGCAGTGAACTCGAGGGACACCGCTCCTACGAGCAGTACTTC.